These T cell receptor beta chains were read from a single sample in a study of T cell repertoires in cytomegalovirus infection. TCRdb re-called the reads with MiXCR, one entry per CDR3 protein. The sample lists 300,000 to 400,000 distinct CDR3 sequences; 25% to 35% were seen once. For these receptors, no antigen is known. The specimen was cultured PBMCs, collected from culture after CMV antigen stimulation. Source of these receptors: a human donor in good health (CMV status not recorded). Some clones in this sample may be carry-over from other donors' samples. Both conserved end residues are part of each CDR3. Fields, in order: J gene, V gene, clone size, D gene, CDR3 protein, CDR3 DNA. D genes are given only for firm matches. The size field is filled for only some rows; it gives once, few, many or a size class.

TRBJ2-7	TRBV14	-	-	CASNQPMAMGIPYEQYF	TGTGCCAGCAACCAACCAATGGCGATGGGGATTCCCTACGAGCAGTACTTC
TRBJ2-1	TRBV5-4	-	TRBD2	CASSLESGGGGEQFF	TGTGCCAGCAGCTTGGAGAGCGGGGGGGGGGGTGAGCAGTTCTTC
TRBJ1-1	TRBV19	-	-	CASSQRRREAFF	TGTGCCAGTAGTCAGCGGAGACGAGAGGCTTTCTTT
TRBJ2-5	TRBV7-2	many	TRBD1	CASSTRTGEETQYF	TGTGCCAGCAGCACTCGGACAGGGGAAGAGACCCAGTACTTC
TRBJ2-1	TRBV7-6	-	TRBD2	CASSRGSQRGGEQFF	TGTGCCAGCAGCCGTGGGTCACAGCGGGGGGGTGAGCAGTTCTTC
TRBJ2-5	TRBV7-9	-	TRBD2	CASSLGPGREQETQYF	TGTGCCAGCAGCTTAGGCCCAGGGAGGGAGCAAGAGACCCAGTACTTC
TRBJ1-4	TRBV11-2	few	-	CASSFNNPHGFEKLFF	TGTGCCAGCAGCTTCAATAACCCTCACGGGTTTGAAAAACTGTTTTTT
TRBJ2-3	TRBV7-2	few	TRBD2	CASRVSGSAADTQYF	TGTGCCAGCAGGGTTAGCGGGTCCGCCGCAGATACGCAGTATTTT
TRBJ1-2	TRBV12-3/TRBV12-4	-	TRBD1	CASSFGVAGGAGGYTF	TGTGCCAGCAGTTTTGGAGTCGCAGGGGGCGCCGGTGGCTACACCTTC
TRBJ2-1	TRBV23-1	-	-	CASSQYAGREQFF	TGCGCCAGCAGTCAATACGCAGGGCGAGAGCAGTTCTTC
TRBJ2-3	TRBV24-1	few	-	CATSDPREAWTDTQYF	TGTGCCACCAGTGACCCGCGGGAAGCTTGGACAGATACGCAGTATTTT
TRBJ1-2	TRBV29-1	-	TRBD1	CSVRDRADGYTF	TGCAGCGTCAGGGACAGGGCCGACGGCTACACCTTC
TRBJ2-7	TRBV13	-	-	CASSSNTRGPAEQYF	TGTGCCAGCAGCTCCAATACCAGGGGACCCGCGGAGCAGTACTTC
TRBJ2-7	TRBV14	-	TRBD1	CASSQDTGAPYEQYF	TGTGCCAGCAGCCAAGATACAGGGGCCCCCTACGAGCAGTACTTC
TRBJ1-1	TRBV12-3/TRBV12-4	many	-	CASSTPEGGKNTEAFF	TGTGCCAGCAGTACACCTGAGGGGGGGAAGAACACTGAAGCTTTCTTT
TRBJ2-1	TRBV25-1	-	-	CASSGIPQNEQFF	TGTGCCAGCTCAGGGATACCACAGAATGAGCAGTTCTTC